This TCR beta chain derives from a study of cytomegalovirus exposure and HLA in healthy donors. Study in general: Earlier, 100 million to 120 million unique TCR beta sequences were recovered from approximately 180 million T cells by an analysis. General study points: An assumption of roughly uniform sequencing depth across donors underlay the presence/absence analyses. A prior analysis recorded that most TCR beta V segments were productive about 87% or about 30% of the time. TCR beta chain V- and J-gene trimming was linked, in a later analysis, to a missense variant in DCLRE1C.

PCR involved 60 Vbeta and 13 Jbeta primers. Assay: immunoSEQ multiplex PCR; the TCRdb copy retains only in-frame clones and omits some. The data show around 160,000 clones, about 76% seen once. With regard to this clone: Its antigen remains unidentified.

The CDR3 sequence is 16 residues long. The germline V gene encodes CDR1 SGDLS and CDR2 YYNGEE. V lost 4 bases, J lost 7 bases, and 10 bases stayed unmatched. This rearrangement joins TRBV9 to TRBJ1-3; 11 positions match TRBD1. Sequenced material: PBMCs. The TCR originated in a woman aged 40-49 years in good health and CMV-seropositive. CDR3 residues: CASSSLPGQGGNTIYF. Here the CDR3 DNA reads TGTGCCAGCAGCTCTCTCCCGGGACAGGGGGGGAACACCATATATTTT.